The 30 T cell receptor beta chains presented below share a single source sample, sequenced in a study of shared clonotypes between healthy human individuals (dated by TCRdb to the early 2020s). The method behind the library was the immunoSEQ multiplex PCR assay. TCRdb stores this immuneACCESS table with in-frame sequences only. Part of the clones is absent; in the studies checked, under half of the shortfall reflects unresolved V genes, and no reason is known for the rest. The sample contains 1.6 million or so clones, about 96% of them found a single time. Roughly 1.1% of the sample lies in the top ten. Sequences were obtained from naive CD4+ T cells sorted from blood. Reading the label with the study, this specimen's cell subset or site is: CD45RA+ positively selected. These receptors came from a young man in good health.

The chain has TRBV6-1 and TRBJ2-1; TRBD2 matches 14 bases. The CDR3 is 15 amino acids. Losses at the gene ends were 4 bases for V and 15 bases for J; bases not matched to a gene: 11. Germline-derived CDR1 and CDR2 are MNHNS and SASEGT. The CDR3 region is CASSAGLAGEKGRFF. The CDR3 DNA reads as TGTGCCAGCAGTGCGGGACTAGCGGGAGAGAAAGGCCGGTTCTTC.

The V call is TRBV19, the J call TRBJ2-1; TRBD2 is a possible D gene (5 bases). V lost 3 bases to trimming and J lost 5 bases, with 11 bases between them. CDR3 length: 14 amino acids. CDR1 and CDR2 from the germline V gene are LNHDA and SQIVND (reference sequence). Here the CDR3 reads CASSILLEHNEQFF. Written as DNA, the CDR3 is TGTGCCAGTAGTATCCTACTAGAGCACAATGAGCAGTTCTTC.

The chain has TRBV5-1 and TRBJ2-2; weak D call: TRBD2 (6 bases). The V end lost 3 bases, the J end lost 6 bases, and 15 bases lay between the germline ends. From germline, CDR1 is SGHRS and CDR2 YFSETQ. The CDR3 sequence is 15 residues long. DNA of the CDR3: TGCGCCAGCAGCTCGCGACTAGGCCCCCCCGGGGAGCTGTTTTTT. Encoded protein: CASSSRLGPPGELFF.

The chain carries TRBV10-3 and TRBJ2-1; possible D gene TRBD2, 5 bases. CDR1 ENHRY and CDR2 SYGVKD come from the germline V gene. The CDR3 sequence is 14 residues long. V lost 10 bases and J lost 8, with 21 bases in between. CDR3 DNA: TGTGCCAGCGCTCCCGGCCCCCGGGAAGATGAGCAGTTCTTC. Residues: CASAPGPREDEQFF.

A word on this clone: This same CDR3 is encoded by further DNA sequences in the sample. V and J are TRBV29-1 and TRBJ2-1, with a possible D match to TRBD1 (6 bases). Germline V gene lookup returns CDR1 SQVTM and CDR2 ANQGSEA. The CDR3 loop spans 13 amino acids. The ends were cut back, 3 bases at V and 4 bases at J, with 10 bases in the middle. This CDR3 is CSVDRQGYNEQFF. CDR3 DNA sequence: TGCAGCGTTGATCGGCAGGGGTACAATGAGCAGTTCTTC.

With regard to this clone: Other DNA sequences in the same sample also yield this CDR3. The chain links TRBV6-5 to TRBJ1-1; D is undetermined. Germline CDR1 is MNHEY and CDR2 is SVGAGI. CDR3 size: 11 residues. The germline V and J ends were trimmed by 5 bases and 4 bases, with 5 bases remaining between them. CDR3 sequence (DNA): TGTGCCAGCAGTCAAGGCACTGAAGCTTTCTTT. Translating gives CASSQGTEAFF.

J is TRBJ2-1 and V is TRBV2; D may be TRBD2 (6 bases). The length of the CDR3 is 13 residues. Germline CDR1 reads SNHLY; CDR2 reads FYNNEI. V lost 8 bases to trimming and J lost 0 bases, with 8 bases between them. The CDR3 sequence is CASEAGSYNEQFF. CDR3 DNA sequence: TGTGCCAGCGAAGCGGGCTCCTACAATGAGCAGTTCTTC.

The chain links TRBV7-2 to TRBJ2-2; D possibly corresponds to TRBD2 (6 bases). The CDR3 spans 15 residues. The V end lost 5 bases, the J end lost 3 bases, and 13 bases lay between the germline ends. Germline V gene data show CDR1 as SGHTA and CDR2 as FQGNSA. The CDR3: CASSPRRDYTGELFF. CDR3 DNA: TGTGCCAGCAGCCCCAGGCGGGATTACACCGGGGAGCTGTTTTTT.

To note about this clone: The sample has other DNA sequences that encode this CDR3 too. The chain couples TRBV5-1 to TRBJ2-7, with 9 bases matching TRBD2. The CDR3 runs 14 residues. Germline V CDR1 and CDR2: SGHRS, YFSETQ. J gave up 4 bases and V 0 bases, and 2 bases lay outside the gene matches. This chain's CDR3 is CASSLVAGGYEQYF. The CDR3, as DNA: TGCGCCAGCAGCTTGGTCGCGGGAGGGTACGAGCAGTACTTC.

V and J are TRBV7-6 and TRBJ2-7, with D maybe TRBD2 (5 bases). With 5 bases removed from V and 0 bases from J, the gap between germline ends came to 17 bases. The germline gives CDR1 SGHVS, CDR2 FNYEAQ. The length of the CDR3 is 16 residues. CDR3 sequence: CASSKPQRTYSYEQYF. DNA of the CDR3: TGTGCCAGCAGCAAACCACAGCGGACGTACTCCTACGAGCAGTACTTC.

This chain links TRBV5-5 with TRBJ2-5; the match to TRBD2 covers 9 bases. Germline CDR1 is SGHKS and CDR2 is YYEKEE (reference sequence). CDR3 size: 16 residues. The V segment lost 0 bases and the J segment 5 bases; nucleotides outside the gene matches: 8. The CDR3 nucleotides read TGTGCCAGCAGCTTGGATGCCGGGACTAGCTGGGAGACCCAGTACTTC. Its protein product is CASSLDAGTSWETQYF.

This chain connects TRBV2 to TRBJ1-5; possible D gene TRBD1, 5 bases. V was cut by 6 bases and J by 3 bases, with 18 bases left in between. Germline CDR1 SNHLY, CDR2 FYNNEI. This CDR3 has 16 residues. The chain's CDR3 is CASRERTQGLNQPQHF. The CDR3 DNA sequence: TGTGCCAGCAGAGAACGTACTCAGGGACTCAATCAGCCCCAGCATTTT. Full variable domain (remainder filled in from reference TRBV2 and TRBJ1-5): EPEVTQTPSHQVTQMGQEVILRCVPISNHLYFYWYRQILGQKVEFLVSFYNNEISEKSEIFDDQFSVERPDGSNFTLKIRSTKLEDSAMYFCASRERTQGLNQPQHFGDGTRLSIL.

J is TRBJ1-1 and V is TRBV28; 10 positions agree with TRBD1. CDR3 length: 15 residues. Germline V lookup: CDR1 MDHEN, CDR2 SYDVKM. V was clipped by 6 bases and J by 3 bases; unmatched bases: 7. Here the CDR3 DNA reads TGTGCCAGCAGGGTGTTGGGACAGGGGTACACTGAAGCTTTCTTT. Protein product: CASRVLGQGYTEAFF.

This clone was observed a few times. The V gene is TRBV5-6, the J gene TRBJ2-5; D gene ambiguous. CDR1 and CDR2 (germline): SGHDT, YYEEEE. V was clipped by 2 bases and J by 4 bases, with 12 bases between them. The CDR3 is 14 amino acids. This CDR3 reads CASSFRGLGETQYF. The CDR3 DNA sequence: TGTGCCAGCAGCTTCCGCGGTCTGGGAGAGACCCAGTACTTC. Full variable domain (remainder filled in from reference TRBV5-6 and TRBJ2-5): DAGVTQSPTHLIKTRGQQVTLRCSPKSGHDTVSWYQQALGQGPQFIFQYYEEEERQRGNFPDRFSGHQFPNYSSELNVNALLLGDSALYLCASSFRGLGETQYFGPGTRLLVL.

The chain combines TRBV11-2 with TRBJ1-2; D is perhaps TRBD1 (5 bases). V was pared by 1 base and J by 2 bases, with 11 bases between. The CDR3 is 15 amino acids. Germline lookup yields CDR1 SGHAT and CDR2 FQNNGV. The CDR3 sequence: CASSLVRGINYGYTF. The CDR3 region has the DNA TGTGCCAGCAGCTTAGTCCGGGGCATAAACTATGGCTACACCTTC.

The V gene is TRBV10-3, the J gene TRBJ2-7; possibly TRBD1 for D (5 bases). V gave up 3 bases and J gave up 2 bases, with 11 bases separating them. The CDR3 runs 14 residues. Germline V gene lookup returns CDR1 ENHRY and CDR2 SYGVKD. CDR3 sequence (DNA): TGTGCCATCAGTGATATCAGGGTCACCTACGAGCAGTACTTC. Residues: CAISDIRVTYEQYF.

This sequence joins TRBV28 and TRBJ2-2; the match to TRBD2 covers 10 bases. The CDR3 runs to 18 residues. Per the germline V gene, CDR1 is MDHEN and CDR2 is SYDVKM. V was clipped by 2 bases and J by 5 bases; unmatched bases: 11. The CDR3 nucleotides are TGTGCCAGCAGTTTAATTAGGACTAGCGGCCCAGGGACCGGGGAGCTGTTTTTT. Translated: CASSLIRTSGPGTGELFF.

J is TRBJ2-7 and V is TRBV28, with D uncertain. Trimming shortened V by 7 bases and J by 1 base, and 5 bases separated the two germline ends. Per germline, CDR1 MDHEN and CDR2 SYDVKM. This CDR3 contains 11 residues. CDR3 in amino acids: CASTTSYEQYF. The CDR3 nucleotides read TGTGCCAGCACCACGTCCTACGAGCAGTACTTC.

V gene TRBV2 combines with J gene TRBJ2-2; D gene ambiguous. The CDR3 is 13 residues long. V was trimmed by 7 bases and J by 4 bases, leaving 10 bases between them. Germline V gene lookup returns CDR1 SNHLY and CDR2 FYNNEI. CDR3 region: CASKRRATGELFF. CDR3 DNA: TGTGCCAGCAAACGAAGGGCCACCGGGGAGCTGTTTTTT.

The V and J genes are TRBV18 and TRBJ2-7; D is possibly TRBD1 (5 bases). Trimming removed 6 bases from V and 0 bases from J, with 15 bases in between. The CDR3 spans 15 residues. CDR1 KGHSH and CDR2 LQKENI come from the germline V gene. This CDR3 is CASSPTRTFSYEQYF. CDR3 sequence (DNA): TGTGCCAGCTCCCCGACACGGACATTCTCCTACGAGCAGTACTTC.

This clone was counted a single time. This chain joins TRBV2 and TRBJ2-5; 7 bases match TRBD2. CDR1 and CDR2 (germline): SNHLY, FYNNEI. This CDR3 comprises 13 residues. V lost 7 bases, J lost 4 bases, and 6 bases stayed unmatched. CDR3 sequence reads: CASKSSGIETQYF. DNA of the CDR3: TGTGCCAGCAAGTCTAGCGGTATAGAGACCCAGTACTTC.

In this sample, this clone turned up once. V gene TRBV9 combines with J gene TRBJ2-5; TRBD1 aligns across 8 bases. Germline CDR1 and CDR2: SGDLS and YYNGEE. V dropped 4 bases and J dropped 5; count of bases not matched to a gene: 7. The CDR3 is made up of 14 amino acids. In nucleotides, the CDR3 is TGTGCCAGCAGCCTCGGACAGGGCAGGGAGACCCAGTACTTC. This translates into CASSLGQGRETQYF.

The V and J genes are TRBV5-1 and TRBJ1-2; D not certain. The CDR3 has 12 amino acids. Germline V gene data show CDR1 as SGHRS and CDR2 as YFSETQ. Trimming took off 1 base at V and 9 bases at J, with 10 bases between the two ends. The chain's CDR3 is CASSLSERSYTF. The CDR3, as DNA: TGCGCCAGCAGCTTGAGCGAAAGGAGCTACACCTTC.

The V call is TRBV6-1, the J call TRBJ1-2, with 8 nucleotides matching TRBD1. Germline V gives CDR1 MNHNS, CDR2 SASEGT. The CDR3 spans 15 residues. V lost 3 bases, J lost 4 bases, and 7 bases stayed unmatched. CDR3 loop: CASSDRTGSVYGYTF. For the CDR3, the DNA is TGTGCCAGCAGTGACCGGACAGGGTCTGTCTATGGCTACACCTTC.

This chain uses TRBV7-9 with TRBJ2-5; 7 bases fit TRBD1. The CDR3 is made up of 16 amino acids. V lost 3 bases to trimming and J lost 1 base; unmatched junction nucleotides: 8. The germline CDR1 and CDR2 sequences are SEHNR and FQNEAQ (reference sequence). CDR3 DNA: TGTGCCAGCAGCTTTTTCACCGGGACAGCCCAAGAGACCCAGTACTTC. Its translation is CASSFFTGTAQETQYF.

The chain employs TRBV5-1 and TRBJ2-7; 12 bases are a match to TRBD2. CDR3 length: 18 residues. From germline, CDR1 is SGHRS and CDR2 YFSETQ. The trim removed 4 bases at V and 7 bases at J, leaving 18 bases unmatched. The CDR3 loop reads CASSTAPDWLAGGWEQYF. The CDR3 DNA reads TGCGCCAGCAGCACAGCACCCGATTGGCTAGCGGGAGGGTGGGAGCAGTACTTC.

This chain links TRBV7-9 with TRBJ1-1; tentative D call: TRBD1 (6 bases). Germline CDR1 and CDR2: SEHNR and FQNEAQ (reference sequence). The CDR3 totals 14 residues. V lost 5 bases and J lost 7, with 17 bases in between. The CDR3 here is CASSARDKYLEAFF. CDR3 bases: TGTGCCAGCAGCGCCCGGGACAAGTATCTTGAAGCTTTCTTT.

V and J are TRBV10-1 and TRBJ2-1; TRBD2 matches 11 bases. The CDR3 runs to 16 residues. From germline, CDR1 is WNHNN and CDR2 SYGVQD (reference sequence). The V and J ends lost 3 bases and 6 bases, in that order; junction bases with no gene match: 7. CDR3 amino acids: CASSDLTSGTLNEQFF. In DNA form, the CDR3 reads TGCGCCAGCAGTGACTTGACTAGCGGGACACTCAATGAGCAGTTCTTC.

The sample holds one count of this clone. This sample also contains other DNA sequences that code for the same CDR3. This rearrangement joins TRBV19 to TRBJ1-5, with D hard to call. The CDR3 contains 13 residues. CDR1 and CDR2 from the germline V gene are LNHDA and SQIVND (reference sequence). The V end lost 0 bases, the J end lost 2 bases, and 2 bases lay between the germline ends. In nucleotides, the CDR3 is TGTGCCAGTAGTATAGACGGCAATCAGCCCCAGCATTTT. Protein: CASSIDGNQPQHF.

The V and J genes are TRBV19 and TRBJ2-3, with 10 positions matching TRBD2. CDR3 size: 16 residues. Trimming took 0 bases from V and 6 from J; bases not matched to a gene: 6. Per the germline V gene, CDR1 is LNHDA and CDR2 is SQIVND (reference sequence). CDR3 in DNA: TGTGCCAGTAGTATAGATCGAGCGGGAGGGCCGGATACGCAGTATTTT. Translation gives CASSIDRAGGPDTQYF.